This T cell receptor beta chain was captured by sequencing in a study of OX40 agonist ivuxolimab in advanced cancers. Study-level background: Intravenous ivuxolimab was administered to patients every 2 weeks at 0.01 to 10 mg/kg.

CDR1 and CDR2 from the germline V gene are SEHNR and FQNEAQ (reference sequence). The CDR3 has 18 residues. Trimming at V came to 1 base and at J to 3 bases, leaving 7 bases not matched to a gene. This table comes from immunoSEQ multiplex PCR, and its TCRdb copy is limited to in-frame clones, with some not included. The sample has tens of thousands of clones, 90% to 95% seen once. The sequence came from an adult with an advanced solid tumor such as melanoma, head and neck, liver or kidney cancer. The chain carries TRBV7-9 and TRBJ2-5; TRBD2 aligns across 14 bases. The sample in question was CD4+ or CD8+ T cells sorted from blood, obtained in a trial of the OX40 agonist ivuxolimab. The CDR3 region has the DNA TGTGCCAGCAGCTTAGGGACTAGCGGGGGGACTCCTAAAGAGACCCAGTACTTC. As protein: CASSLGTSGGTPKETQYF.